The present entry profiles one T cell receptor beta chain with its context. The antigen is not known. The data stem from a study of PD-1 blockade in classical Hodgkin lymphoma. Study context: Patients were administered nivolumab (3 mg/kg intravenously) every 2 weeks.

The germline V gene has CDR1 LNHNV and CDR2 YYDKDF (reference sequence). Trimming removed 5 bases from V and 4 bases from J; junction bases left unmatched: 7. This CDR3 comprises 14 residues. Findings and limits, study-wide: Complete responders possessed baseline diversity comparable to newly diagnosed patients. TCR diversity rose significantly by C4D1 in CD4+ but not CD8+ cells.

Brentuximab vedotin exposure varied, and every patient relapsed after autologous stem cell transplantation. The data were produced by immunoSEQ multiplex PCR, yet TCRdb's version contains in-frame clones alone and is incomplete. The sample holds roughly 23,000 clones, over 60% seen once. The gene calls are TRBV15 and TRBJ1-2; TRBD1 matches 7 bases. The specimen comprised peripheral blood mononuclear cells (PBMCs), sampled at baseline. This receptor was identified in a human donor with classical Hodgkin lymphoma. DNA of the CDR3: TGTGCCACCAGCCGGGGACAGACTCTCTATGGCTACACCTTC. Translation gives CATSRGQTLYGYTF.